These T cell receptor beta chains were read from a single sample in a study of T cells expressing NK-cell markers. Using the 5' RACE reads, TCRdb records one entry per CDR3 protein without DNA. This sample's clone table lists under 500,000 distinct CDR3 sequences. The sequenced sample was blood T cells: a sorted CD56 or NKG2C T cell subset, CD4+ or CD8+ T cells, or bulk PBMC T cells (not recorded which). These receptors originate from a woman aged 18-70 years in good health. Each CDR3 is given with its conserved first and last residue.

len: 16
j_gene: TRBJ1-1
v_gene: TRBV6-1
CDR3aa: CASSEGTGPKGTEAFF

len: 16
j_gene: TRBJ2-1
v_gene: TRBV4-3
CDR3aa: CASSLSWTSGYNEQFF

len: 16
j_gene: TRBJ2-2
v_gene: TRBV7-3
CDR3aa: CASSLKGAGATGELFF

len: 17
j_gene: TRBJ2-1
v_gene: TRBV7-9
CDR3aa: CASSFTTGQGAFNEQFF

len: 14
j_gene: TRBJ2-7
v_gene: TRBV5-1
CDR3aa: CATSRDGSSYEQYF

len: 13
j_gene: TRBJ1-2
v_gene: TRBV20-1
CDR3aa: CSARTGVTYGYTF

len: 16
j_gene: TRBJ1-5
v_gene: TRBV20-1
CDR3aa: CSARDIGSRGNQPQHF

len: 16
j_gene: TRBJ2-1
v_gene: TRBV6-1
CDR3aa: CASRTQGWGAYNEQFF

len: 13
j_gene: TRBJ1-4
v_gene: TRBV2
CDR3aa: CASDRGDNEKLFF

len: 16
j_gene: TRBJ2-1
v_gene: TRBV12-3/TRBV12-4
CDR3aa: CASSTGGLAANNEQFF

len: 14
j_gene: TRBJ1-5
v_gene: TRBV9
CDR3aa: CASSASSLNQPQHF

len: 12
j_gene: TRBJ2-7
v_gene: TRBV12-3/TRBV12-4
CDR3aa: CASSRLVGEQYF

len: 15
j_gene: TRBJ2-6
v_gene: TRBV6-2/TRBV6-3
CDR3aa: CASFQRGSGANVLTF

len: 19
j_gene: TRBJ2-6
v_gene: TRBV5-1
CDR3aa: CASSSENTGFLTGANVLTF